The clone carrying this T cell receptor beta chain has only one observation. These data are taken from a study of blood T cell repertoires in COVID-19. Only in-frame clones appear in the TCRdb table, and some are missing; sequencing was by immunoSEQ multiplex PCR. The table has roughly 430,000 clones, around 90% seen once. V shed 5 bases and J shed 5 bases, with 15 bases lying between them. Germline V CDR1 and CDR2: SGHVS, FQNEAQ. This CDR3 is built from 15 residues. Sequencing used PBMCs or T cells enriched from blood (not recorded which). The chain couples TRBV7-8 to TRBJ1-4; no clear D. This receptor was identified in a woman aged 40 to 55 with acute COVID-19. CDR3 in amino acids: CASSPRPNGNEKLFF. The CDR3, as DNA: TGTGCCAGCAGCCCCAGGCCCAACGGAAATGAAAAACTGTTTTTT.